This T cell receptor beta chain was recovered during a study of T-cell memory formation after mild COVID-19. In TCRdb, the 5' RACE reads were re-called with MiXCR into one record per CDR3 protein. The table lists roughly 280,000 distinct CDR3 sequences, roughly 8% of them singletons. This clonotype was detected many times. V was pared by 7 bases and J by 7 bases, with 7 bases of the junction left unmatched. Germline V gives CDR1 DFQATT, CDR2 SNEGSKA (reference sequence). This CDR3 is built from 11 residues. Specimen: PBMCs or a T cell subset sorted from them (not recorded which). V usage is TRBV20-1 and J usage is TRBJ2-7; TRBD2 aligns across 7 bases. This sequence was found in a man between 18 and 29 years old who had mild COVID-19 (a few samples of this study predate the infection). Cell type and time point are not known. This chain's CDR3 is CSGGLGGEQYF. CDR3 sequence (DNA): TGCAGTGGTGGACTAGGCGGGGAGCAGTACTTC.